This TCR beta chain was sequenced for a study of T cell repertoires in cytomegalovirus infection. This clonotype was detected only a few times. What it binds is unknown. The germline V gene encodes CDR1 SNHLY and CDR2 FYNNEI. Deletions cut 4 bases from V and 9 bases from J, with 27 bases between. CDR3 length equals 17 residues. TCRdb itself ran the reads through MiXCR, one entry per CDR3 protein. This table has some 900,000 distinct CDR3 sequences, about 31% appearing once. The V and J genes are TRBV2 and TRBJ1-1, with D possibly matching TRBD1 (5 bases). The sample consisted of cultured CD8+ T cells from PBMCs, taken from culture after CMV antigen stimulation. The receptor was derived from a human donor in good health (CMV status not recorded). Some clones in this sample may be carry-over from other donors' samples. CDR3 nucleotide sequence: TGTGCCAGCAGTGTCTCGATCGGGGGATTCGGAACCTCCCAAGCTTTCTTT. Translated, it gives CASSVSIGGFGTSQAFF. Full variable domain (outside the CDR3, taken from reference TRBV2 and TRBJ1-1): EPEVTQTPSHQVTQMGQEVILRCVPISNHLYFYWYRQILGQKVEFLVSFYNNEISEKSEIFDDQFSVERPDGSNFTLKIRSTKLEDSAMYFCASSVSIGGFGTSQAFFGQGTRLTVV.